This TCR beta chain was profiled in a study of cytomegalovirus exposure and HLA in healthy donors. This clone was seen only a few times. Its antigen is not identified. With 60 Vbeta and 13 Jbeta primers, the PCR was carried out. Clones were sequenced by immunoSEQ multiplex PCR, and TCRdb holds only the in-frame ones, with some missing. The sample has about 36,000 clones, 60% to 75% seen once. The germline V gene encodes CDR1 MNHEY and CDR2 SMNVEV (reference sequence). The V gene lost 5 bases and the J gene lost 4 bases, with 11 bases spanning the gap. The CDR3 spans 14 residues. Study findings and constraints: A previous analysis found most TCR beta V segments productive roughly 90% or roughly 30% of the time. The likely explanation for a cluster of highly shared sequence variants was sequencing artifact. Serostatus for CMV was the only available immune exposure information.

This chain connects TRBV27 to TRBJ1-4, with D possibly matching TRBD1 (6 bases). Source material: PBMCs. The sequence derives from a man aged 25-45 years in good health and CMV-seronegative. The CDR3 reads CASSTWDNNEKLFF. The CDR3 coding sequence is TGTGCCAGCAGTACTTGGGACAATAATGAAAAACTGTTTTTT.